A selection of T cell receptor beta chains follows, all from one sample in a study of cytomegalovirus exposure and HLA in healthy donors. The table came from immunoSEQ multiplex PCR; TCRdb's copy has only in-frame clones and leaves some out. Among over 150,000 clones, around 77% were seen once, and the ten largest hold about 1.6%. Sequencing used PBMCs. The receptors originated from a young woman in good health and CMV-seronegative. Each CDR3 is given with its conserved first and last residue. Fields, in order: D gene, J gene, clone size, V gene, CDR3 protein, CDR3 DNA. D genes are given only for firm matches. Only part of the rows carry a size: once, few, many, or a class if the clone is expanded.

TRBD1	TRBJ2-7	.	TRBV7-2	CASSEDRGLSYEQYF	TGTGCCAGCAGCGAAGACAGGGGGCTATCCTACGAGCAGTACTTC
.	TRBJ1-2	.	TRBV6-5	CASRRDTRNYGYTF	TGTGCCAGCAGGAGGGACACCCGAAACTATGGCTACACCTTC
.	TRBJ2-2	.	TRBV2	CASKGGPNTGELFF	TGTGCCAGCAAAGGGGGACCGAACACCGGGGAGCTGTTTTTT
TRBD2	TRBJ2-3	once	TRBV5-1	CASSLQGAGEGTDTQYF	TGCGCCAGCAGCCTACAGGGAGCGGGGGAGGGGACAGATACGCAGTATTTT
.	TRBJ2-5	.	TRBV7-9	CSSSRSEGETQYF	TGTTCCAGCAGCCGTTCAGAGGGAGAGACCCAGTACTTC
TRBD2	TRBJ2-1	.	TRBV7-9	CASSNPGLATNNEQFF	TGTGCCAGCAGCAACCCGGGACTAGCGACAAACAATGAGCAGTTCTTC
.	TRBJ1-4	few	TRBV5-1	CASSPDISTNEKLFF	TGCGCCAGCAGCCCGGACATTTCAACTAATGAAAAACTGTTTTTT
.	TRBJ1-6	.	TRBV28	CANKGQGDSPLHF	TGTGCCAACAAGGGCCAAGGGGATTCACCCCTCCACTTT
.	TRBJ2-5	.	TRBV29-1	CSAVKGGQETQYF	TGCAGCGCCGTAAAGGGGGGGCAAGAGACCCAGTACTTC
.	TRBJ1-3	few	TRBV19	CASSISREAGNTIYF	TGTGCCAGTAGTATCTCCAGGGAGGCTGGAAACACCATATATTTT
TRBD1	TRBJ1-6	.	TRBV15	CATSRDRQGATPLHF	TGTGCCACCAGCAGAGACCGACAGGGGGCGACACCCCTCCACTTT
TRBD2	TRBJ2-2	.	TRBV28	CASEFPMGGSTGELFF	TGTGCCAGCGAGTTTCCAATGGGAGGGAGCACCGGGGAGCTGTTTTTT
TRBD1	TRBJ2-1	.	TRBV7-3	CASSSRDSSINEQFF	TGTGCCAGCAGCTCCCGGGACAGTTCGATCAATGAGCAGTTCTTC
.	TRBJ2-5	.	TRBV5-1	CASSFSISAQEETQYF	TGCGCCAGCAGCTTCTCGATTAGCGCACAAGAAGAGACCCAGTACTTC
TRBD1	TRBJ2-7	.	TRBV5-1	CASSRDSDYEQYF	TGCGCCAGCAGCCGGGACAGCGACTACGAGCAGTACTTC
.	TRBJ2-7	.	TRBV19	CASSPRGLPTSYEQYF	TGTGCCAGTAGTCCCCGAGGCCTACCAACCTCCTACGAGCAGTACTTC
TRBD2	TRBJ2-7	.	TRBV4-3	CASSQGPTSRGYEQYF	TGCGCCAGCAGTCAAGGCCCGACTAGCCGGGGCTACGAGCAGTACTTC
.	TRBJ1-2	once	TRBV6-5	CASSYGLAGYGYTF	TGTGCCAGCAGTTACGGGCTGGCAGGGTATGGCTACACCTTC
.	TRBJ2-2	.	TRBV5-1	CASSLTTGSTGELFF	TGCGCCAGCAGCCTGACAACAGGGAGCACCGGGGAGCTGTTTTTT
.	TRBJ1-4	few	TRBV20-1	CSALGGEKLFF	TGCAGTGCCCTCGGCGGGGAAAAACTGTTTTTT
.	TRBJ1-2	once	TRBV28	CASSLLEAGYTF	TGTGCCAGCAGTTTATTGGAGGCTGGCTACACCTTC
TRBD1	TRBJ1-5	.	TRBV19	CASSIDRGRGLDQPQHF	TGTGCCAGTAGTATAGATCGGGGTAGGGGGCTAGATCAGCCCCAGCATTTT
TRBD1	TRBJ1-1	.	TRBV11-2	CASNRQGTGTEAFF	TGTGCCAGCAACCGACAGGGTACTGGGACTGAAGCTTTCTTT
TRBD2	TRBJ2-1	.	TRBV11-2	CASSSTSDEQFF	TGTGCCAGCAGCTCCACTAGCGATGAGCAGTTCTTC
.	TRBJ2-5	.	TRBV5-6	CASNRDRETQYF	TGTGCCAGCAACAGGGATAGGGAGACCCAGTACTTC
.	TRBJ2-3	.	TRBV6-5	CASSRGRGDTQYF	TGTGCCAGCAGTAGAGGGCGAGGAGATACGCAGTATTTT
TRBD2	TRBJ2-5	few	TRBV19	CASSIGGDGETQYF	TGTGCCAGTAGTATCGGGGGGGACGGAGAGACCCAGTACTTC
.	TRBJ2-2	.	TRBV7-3	CASSLGAGELFF	TGTGCCAGCAGCTTGGGCGCCGGGGAGCTGTTTTTT
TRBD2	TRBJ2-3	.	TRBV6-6	CASRTELAGLADTQYF	TGTGCCAGCAGGACCGAACTAGCGGGGTTGGCAGATACGCAGTATTTT
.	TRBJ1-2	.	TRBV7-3	CASSLDGQSNYGYTF	TGTGCCAGCAGCTTAGATGGACAGTCTAACTATGGCTACACCTTC
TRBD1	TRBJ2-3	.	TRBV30	CAWTPDRGRDTQYF	TGTGCCTGGACACCGGACAGGGGGCGGGATACGCAGTATTTT
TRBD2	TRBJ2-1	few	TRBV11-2	CASKGVVTSGGAGEQFF	TGTGCCAGCAAAGGGGTCGTGACTAGCGGGGGGGCCGGTGAGCAGTTCTTC
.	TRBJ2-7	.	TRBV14	CASSQGSEQYF	TGTGCCAGCAGCCAGGGCTCCGAGCAGTACTTC
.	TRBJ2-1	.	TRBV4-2	CASSPIGQRTIRNEQFF	TGTGCCAGCAGCCCCATAGGTCAGCGGACGATTAGGAATGAGCAGTTCTTC
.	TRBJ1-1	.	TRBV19	CASSKSASRDTEAFF	TGTGCCAGTAGCAAGTCGGCCTCTCGGGACACTGAAGCTTTCTTT
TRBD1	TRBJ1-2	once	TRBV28	CASSFRTGLGYTF	TGTGCCAGCAGTTTCAGGACAGGGTTGGGCTACACCTTC
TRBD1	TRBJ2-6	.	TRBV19	CASSRGRGGGANVLTF	TGTGCCAGTAGCAGGGGGCGAGGGGGTGGGGCCAACGTCCTGACTTTC
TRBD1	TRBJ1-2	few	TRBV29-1	CSVDDRGDYGYTF	TGCAGCGTTGATGACAGGGGGGACTATGGCTACACCTTC
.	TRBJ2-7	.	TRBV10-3	CAISDLASSYEQYF	TGTGCCATCAGTGATTTAGCGTCCTCCTACGAGCAGTACTTC
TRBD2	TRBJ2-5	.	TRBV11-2	CASSLGASGEETQYF	TGTGCCAGCAGCTTAGGGGCTAGCGGAGAAGAGACCCAGTACTTC
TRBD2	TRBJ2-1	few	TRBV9	CASSPPEASGTNEQFF	TGTGCCAGCAGCCCCCCCGAGGCTAGCGGGACGAATGAGCAGTTCTTC
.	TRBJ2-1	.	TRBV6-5	CASSLDRDNEQFF	TGTGCCAGCAGTTTGGACAGAGACAATGAGCAGTTCTTC
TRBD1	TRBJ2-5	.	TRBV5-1	CASSLGRDRGETQYF	TGCGCCAGCAGCTTGGGAAGGGACAGGGGAGAGACCCAGTACTTC
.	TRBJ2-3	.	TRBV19	CASSMQQLTDTQYF	TGTGCCAGTAGTATGCAACAGCTGACAGATACGCAGTATTTT
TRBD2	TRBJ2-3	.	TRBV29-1	CSGRSSGGADTQYF	TGCAGCGGTCGGTCTTCGGGAGGGGCAGATACGCAGTATTTT
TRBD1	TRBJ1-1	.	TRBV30	CAGTFRDRVRLGAFF	TGTGCCGGCACCTTCCGGGACAGGGTTAGGTTGGGAGCTTTCTTT